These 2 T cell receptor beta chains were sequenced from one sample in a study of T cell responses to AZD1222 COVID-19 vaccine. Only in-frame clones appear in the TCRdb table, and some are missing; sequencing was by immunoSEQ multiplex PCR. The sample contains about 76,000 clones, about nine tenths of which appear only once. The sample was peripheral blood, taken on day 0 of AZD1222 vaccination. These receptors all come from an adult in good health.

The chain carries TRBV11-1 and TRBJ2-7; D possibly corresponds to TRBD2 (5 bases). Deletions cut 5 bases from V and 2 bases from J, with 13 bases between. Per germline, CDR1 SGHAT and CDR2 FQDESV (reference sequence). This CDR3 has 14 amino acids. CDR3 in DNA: TGTGCCAGCAGCGGACTGGCCCCCCCCTACGAGCAGTACTTC. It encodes CASSGLAPPYEQYF.

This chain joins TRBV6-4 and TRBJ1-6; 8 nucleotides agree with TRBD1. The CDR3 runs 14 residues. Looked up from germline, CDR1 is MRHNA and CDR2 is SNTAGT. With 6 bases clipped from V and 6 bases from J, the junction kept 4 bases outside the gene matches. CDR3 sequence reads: CASRGQGGNSPLHF. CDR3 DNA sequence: TGTGCCAGCAGAGGACAGGGTGGTAATTCACCCCTCCACTTT.